This T cell receptor beta chain was captured by sequencing in a study of OX40 agonist ivuxolimab in advanced cancers. Study at large: Ivuxolimab is an agonistic anti-OX40 (CD134) antibody, and patients were treated with it. The study reported partial responses in three patients: one hepatocellular carcinoma, two cutaneous melanoma. The study, taken as a whole, reports: Averaging showed that CD8+ T cells had more expanded clones than CD4+ did.

Data came from immunoSEQ multiplex PCR; TCRdb stores just in-frame clones and leaves some out. The data show tens of thousands of clones, roughly nine tenths seen once. In regard to this clone: Antigen: not known.

The germline V and J ends were trimmed by 3 bases and 5 bases, with 16 bases remaining between them. Germline CDR1 is MDHEN and CDR2 is SYDVKM. The CDR3 runs 15 residues. Autoimmune disease history or systemic immunosuppression led to patient exclusion. This clonotype was obtained from an adult with an advanced solid tumor such as melanoma, head and neck, liver or kidney cancer. Material: CD4+ or CD8+ T cells sorted from blood, obtained in a trial of the OX40 agonist ivuxolimab. J is TRBJ2-5 and V is TRBV28; D might be TRBD1 (8 bases). The CDR3 is CASSFTGGVVETQYF. CDR3 bases: TGTGCCAGCAGTTTCACAGGGGGGGTCGTGGAGACCCAGTACTTC.